One sample yielded the 22 T cell receptor beta chains listed below, sequenced in a study of T cell responses to AZD1222 COVID-19 vaccine. Sequencing used immunoSEQ multiplex PCR; TCRdb keeps in-frame clones, though not all of them. The repertoire holds over 150,000 clones, with 90% as singletons. The input for sequencing was peripheral blood, taken on day 0 of AZD1222 vaccination. These receptors came from an adult in good health.

This chain links TRBV3-1 (or the pseudogene TRBV3-2) with TRBJ1-3, with D perhaps TRBD1 (5 bases). V gave up 6 bases and J gave up 1 base, with 7 bases separating them. Germline V gives CDR1 LGHDT, CDR2 YNNKEL (reference sequence). There are 13 residues in the CDR3. Written as DNA, the CDR3 is TGTGCCAGCAGTCGGACATCTGGAAACACCATATATTTT. It is translated as CASSRTSGNTIYF.

The chain uses TRBV7-2 and TRBJ1-2; 8 nucleotides align to TRBD1. CDR3 size: 17 residues. Germline values: CDR1 SGHTA, CDR2 FQGNSA. Trimming took 4 bases from V and 0 from J; bases not matched to a gene: 10. DNA for the CDR3: TGTGCCAGCAGCTCCGGACAGGGAGGCCTCTCTAACTATGGCTACACCTTC. This gives the protein CASSSGQGGLSNYGYTF. The whole variable domain, remainder taken from reference TRBV7-2 and TRBJ1-2, is GAGVSQSPSNKVTEKGKDVELRCDPISGHTALYWYRQSLGQGLEFLIYFQGNSAPDKSGLPSDRFSAERTGGSVSTLTIQRTQQEDSAVYLCASSSGQGGLSNYGYTFGSGTRLTVV.

This chain uses TRBV7-2 with TRBJ2-3, with D unclear. CDR3 length: 13 amino acids. The germline V and J ends were trimmed by 2 bases and 6 bases, with 9 bases remaining between them. Germline CDR1 and CDR2: SGHTA and FQGNSA. In DNA form, the CDR3 reads TGTGCCAGCAGCTTAAGCCCTCTCGATACGCAGTATTTT. Translating it yields CASSLSPLDTQYF.

The CDR3 is CASSDPPGFSYEQYF. CDR3 in DNA: TGTGCCAGCAGTGACCCCCCGGGATTCTCCTACGAGCAGTACTTC. The gene calls are TRBV6-1 and TRBJ2-7; weak D call: TRBD2 (5 bases). CDR3 length: 15 amino acids. Between the trimmed V and J ends, which lost 3 bases and 0 bases, there was a span of 12 bases. The germline V gene has CDR1 MNHNS and CDR2 SASEGT.

This clone was counted a single time. V usage is TRBV4-2 and J usage is TRBJ2-3; 12 bases align to TRBD2. CDR3 length: 17 residues. Germline loops: CDR1 LGHNA, CDR2 YNFKEQ. V was clipped by 8 bases and J by 0 bases; unmatched bases: 9. This CDR3 is CASFRTSGASSTDTQYF. CDR3 nucleotides: TGTGCCAGCTTCAGGACTAGCGGGGCGTCTAGCACAGATACGCAGTATTTT.

This clone was counted once. V gene TRBV6-5 combines with J gene TRBJ2-1, with a possible D match to TRBD2 (6 bases). The V end lost 7 bases, the J end lost 7 bases, and 17 bases lay between the germline ends. The CDR3 extends over 14 amino acids. Germline loops: CDR1 MNHEY, CDR2 SVGAGI. DNA for the CDR3: TGTGCCAGCAACGGGGGAAAGGGATTAAATGAGCAGTTCTTC. This codes for CASNGGKGLNEQFF.

The chain employs TRBV5-4 and TRBJ2-7; 8 nucleotides align to TRBD1. The germline gives CDR1 SGHNT, CDR2 YYREEE (reference sequence). Trimming cost V 4 bases and J 0 bases; bases outside gene matches: 3. This CDR3 spans 14 amino acids. CDR3 protein: CASSDRGSSYEQYF. The CDR3 region has the DNA TGTGCCAGCAGCGACAGGGGATCCTCCTACGAGCAGTACTTC.

In nucleotides, the CDR3 is TGTGCCAGCAGCGACTCGGACAGGAAGCAGTACTTC. It encodes CASSDSDRKQYF. The genes are TRBV9 and TRBJ2-7; 7 bases are shared with TRBD1. Trimming at V came to 3 bases and at J to 8 bases, leaving 5 bases not matched to a gene. The CDR3 totals 12 residues. Germline assignment: CDR1 SGDLS and CDR2 YYNGEE.

This chain uses TRBV18 with TRBJ2-7; 9 bases line up with TRBD2. This CDR3 spans 15 amino acids. Germline assignment: CDR1 KGHSH and CDR2 LQKENI. V gave up 2 bases and J gave up 6 bases; unmatched junction bases: 8. The CDR3 DNA reads TGTGCCAGCTCACCAAGAGCGGGGGGAACAATCGAGCAGTACTTC. Amino acid sequence: CASSPRAGGTIEQYF.

This sequence joins TRBV5-1 and TRBJ1-4; no clear D. Trimming shortened V by 0 bases and J by 3 bases, and 15 bases separated the two germline ends. The CDR3 is 17 amino acids. The germline V gene encodes CDR1 SGHRS and CDR2 YFSETQ. CDR3 in amino acids: CASSLAAARLPNEKLFF. CDR3 DNA: TGCGCCAGCAGCTTGGCCGCCGCGAGGTTACCTAATGAAAAACTGTTTTTT.

The DNA for the CDR3 is TGCGCCAGCAGCTTGGGGACAGGGGATCAGCCCCAGCATTTT. It codes for CASSLGTGDQPQHF. The rearrangement uses TRBV5-1 and TRBJ1-5; 9 bases are a match to TRBD1. Per germline, CDR1 SGHRS and CDR2 YFSETQ. CDR3 size: 14 residues. V lost 0 bases and J lost 5; bases outside the gene matches: 0.

This chain links TRBV9 with TRBJ1-4; TRBD1 might be the D (5 bases). Trimming cost V 4 bases and J 15 bases, with 16 bases left between them. CDR1 is SGDLS and CDR2 is YYNGEE in the germline V gene. The CDR3 covers 12 residues. CDR3: CASSRGGPGLFF. CDR3 bases: TGTGCCAGCAGCCGGGGGGGTCCAGGGTTGTTTTTT.

This chain connects TRBV20-1 to TRBJ2-5, with TRBD2 matching over 12 bases. The CDR3 consists of 18 residues. CDR1 DFQATT and CDR2 SNEGSKA come from the germline V gene (reference sequence). J was trimmed by 0 bases and V by 3 bases; bases with no gene match: 11. CDR3 nucleotides: TGCAGTGCTAGTAAGGGCCTAGCGGGGGGGCTGTACCAAGAGACCCAGTACTTC. Amino acid sequence: CSASKGLAGGLYQETQYF.

CDR3 nucleotides: TGCGCCAGCATCCAGGAACACCGGGACACTGAAGCTTTCTTT. Amino acids: CASIQEHRDTEAFF. The V call is TRBV4-1, the J call TRBJ1-1; the D is unclear. The CDR3 is made up of 14 amino acids. The germline V and J ends were trimmed by 7 bases and 3 bases, with 15 bases remaining between them. CDR1 is MGHRA, CDR2 YSYEKL, per germline.

The genes are TRBV28 and TRBJ1-2, with a weak D call TRBD1 (5 bases). The ends were cut back, 7 bases at V and 0 bases at J, with 12 bases in the middle. The germline V gene encodes CDR1 MDHEN and CDR2 SYDVKM. This CDR3 has 14 amino acids. This chain's CDR3 is CASKDGGPNYGYTF. CDR3 in DNA: TGTGCCAGCAAGGACGGGGGTCCTAACTATGGCTACACCTTC.

The chain combines TRBV18 with TRBJ2-5; D is possibly TRBD1 or TRBD2 (5 bases each). Trimming pared 4 bases from V and 5 bases from J, leaving 17 bases between. This CDR3 has 15 residues. Germline V gene sequence: CDR1 KGHSH, CDR2 LQKENI. The CDR3 nucleotides are TGTGCCAGCTCACTCCCCGGGGCCATAGGCGAGACCCAGTACTTC. This encodes CASSLPGAIGETQYF. Combining the CDR3 with reference TRBV18 and TRBJ2-5 gives the whole variable domain NAGVMQNPRHLVRRRGQEARLRCSPMKGHSHVYWYRQLPEEGLKFMVYLQKENIIDESGMPKERFSAEFPKEGPSILRIQQVVRGDSAAYFCASSLPGAIGETQYFGPGTRLLVL.

This sequence joins TRBV7-9 and TRBJ1-4, with no clear D. In germline, CDR1 is SEHNR, CDR2 FQNEAQ (reference sequence). The V end lost 4 bases, the J end lost 7 bases, and 13 bases lay between the germline ends. This CDR3 comprises 14 residues. The CDR3 reads CASSSDLAGEKLFF. As DNA, the CDR3 is TGTGCCAGCAGCTCGGACCTTGCCGGTGAAAAACTGTTTTTT. Variable domain in full (rest from reference TRBV7-9 and TRBJ1-4): DTGVSQNPRHKITKRGQNVTFRCDPISEHNRLYWYRQTLGQGPEFLTYFQNEAQLEKSRLLSDRFSAERPKGSFSTLEIQRTEQGDSAMYLCASSSDLAGEKLFFGSGTQLSVL.

The V gene is TRBV29-1, the J gene TRBJ2-3, with 7 bases lining up with TRBD2. V was clipped by 4 bases and J by 2 bases; unmatched bases: 18. This CDR3 has 18 residues. Looked up from germline, CDR1 is SQVTM and CDR2 is ANQGSEA. The chain's CDR3 is CSVGPNFLLADYTDTQYF. DNA of the CDR3: TGCAGCGTTGGGCCCAATTTTCTCCTAGCGGACTACACAGATACGCAGTATTTT.

The chain is built from TRBV6-5 and TRBJ2-6; 8 nucleotides align to TRBD1. V was pared by 9 bases and J by 4 bases, with 8 bases of the junction left unmatched. The CDR3 is 15 residues long. Germline CDR1 is MNHEY and CDR2 is SVGAGI. CDR3: CASYTGGNGANVLTF. In DNA, the CDR3 is TGTGCCAGTTATACAGGGGGTAACGGGGCCAACGTCCTGACTTTC.

The J gene is TRBJ1-2, the V gene TRBV27, with TRBD1 matching over 7 bases. The CDR3 is 14 residues long. With 4 bases clipped from V and 4 bases from J, the junction kept 6 bases outside the gene matches. Germline V lookup: CDR1 MNHEY, CDR2 SMNVEV (reference sequence). The CDR3 reads CASSSDRTGYGYTF. The CDR3 nucleotides read TGTGCCAGCAGTTCCGATAGGACAGGCTATGGCTACACCTTC.

The chain has TRBV2 and TRBJ2-4, with 14 positions matching TRBD2. This CDR3 is built from 16 residues. Trimming took 5 bases from V and 7 from J; bases not matched to a gene: 7. From germline, CDR1 is SNHLY and CDR2 FYNNEI. CDR3 nucleotide sequence: TGTGCCAGCAGTAGGACTAGCGGGGGGAGTAGGAACATTCAGTACTTC. Translation gives CASSRTSGGSRNIQYF.

The J gene is TRBJ2-5, the V gene TRBV5-6; 7 bases line up with TRBD2. The CDR3 sequence is 15 residues long. CDR1 and CDR2 (germline): SGHDT, YYEEEE. After removal of 0 bases from V and 4 bases from J, the junction contained 6 bases not matched to a gene. The CDR3 nucleotides are TGTGCCAGCAGCTTGGTAGGGCGGGGGTTAGAGACCCAGTACTTC. It yields the protein CASSLVGRGLETQYF.